These 10 T cell receptor beta chains were sequenced from one sample in a study of spatial heterogeneity in lung cancer. Time point defined: blood at routine non-recurrence follow-up after resection. TCRdb reprocessed the 5' RACE reads via MiXCR and lists one record per CDR3 protein. The sample shows about 23,000 distinct CDR3 sequences, 8% to 10% of them seen only once. The input for sequencing was PBMCs, taken at follow-up. Source of these receptors: a male donor with early-stage non-small cell lung cancer.

The rearrangement uses TRBV29-1 and TRBJ1-1, with a possible D match to TRBD1 (6 bases). Looked up from germline, CDR1 is SQVTM and CDR2 is ANQGSEA. V was cut by 4 bases and J by 5 bases, with 17 bases left in between. The CDR3 extends over 14 amino acids. The DNA for the CDR3 is TGCAGCGTTGTCAGAAACGGGGGCAAAACTGAAGCTTTCTTT. Amino acid sequence: CSVVRNGGKTEAFF.

The chain recombines TRBV15 with TRBJ2-3; 8 nucleotides match TRBD1. With 4 bases clipped from V and 2 bases from J, the junction kept 5 bases outside the gene matches. Germline loops: CDR1 LNHNV, CDR2 YYDKDF (reference sequence). The CDR3 runs 15 residues. The CDR3 is CATSIGTGNTDTQYF. The CDR3 DNA is TGTGCCACCAGCATCGGGACAGGCAACACAGATACGCAGTATTTT.

This clonotype occurred a few times. The chain combines TRBV20-1 with TRBJ2-2; 7 bases are shared with TRBD2. This CDR3 contains 15 residues. After removal of 1 base from V and 5 bases from J, the junction contained 7 bases not matched to a gene. Germline V CDR1 and CDR2: DFQATT, SNEGSKA (reference sequence). Written as DNA, the CDR3 is TGCAGTGCTAGAGTATTGGGACTACAAACCGGGGAGCTGTTTTTT. Residues: CSARVLGLQTGELFF.

This clonotype was counted only a few times. The V and J genes are TRBV4-2 and TRBJ2-1, with 9 bases fitting TRBD2. The CDR3 is 16 amino acids. V lost 0 bases to trimming and J lost 10 bases; unmatched junction nucleotides: 10. Germline-derived CDR1 and CDR2 are LGHNA and YNFKEQ. The CDR3 loop is CASSQDAGGEFEEQFF. The CDR3 DNA reads TGTGCCAGCAGCCAAGATGCGGGGGGGGAGTTTGAGGAGCAGTTCTTC.

The sample holds many counts of this clonotype. The J gene is TRBJ2-1, the V gene TRBV14, with TRBD2 matching 7 bases. The CDR3 is 14 amino acids. CDR1 is SGHDN, CDR2 FVKESK, per germline. V was clipped by 4 bases and J by 3 bases; unmatched bases: 3. CDR3 sequence reads: CASSLGLGYNEQFF. CDR3 in DNA: TGTGCCAGCAGCCTAGGACTAGGCTACAATGAGCAGTTCTTC.

This clonotype occurred a few times. V gene TRBV29-1 combines with J gene TRBJ2-1, with TRBD1 identical over 7 bases. The length of the CDR3 is 12 residues. Germline V lookup: CDR1 SQVTM, CDR2 ANQGSEA. V shed 4 bases and J 8 bases; nucleotides not matched to a gene: 5. The CDR3 region is CSVGQGGDEQFF. The CDR3 DNA reads TGCAGCGTTGGACAGGGCGGAGATGAGCAGTTCTTC.

CDR3 sequence reads: CASSLVSGTYEQYF. In DNA, the CDR3 is TGTGCCAGCAGCTTAGTCTCGGGAACCTACGAGCAGTACTTC. The rearrangement links TRBV11-2 to TRBJ2-7; D is possibly TRBD2 (5 bases). Trimming left V 1 base short and J 2 bases short, with 9 bases between. Germline assignment: CDR1 SGHAT and CDR2 FQNNGV. The CDR3 is 14 residues long.

This clonotype was detected many times. The chain is built from TRBV29-1 and TRBJ1-1; a weak D match, TRBD1 (6 bases). CDR3 length: 16 residues. V gave up 6 bases and J gave up 0 bases, with 20 bases separating them. The germline CDR1 and CDR2 sequences are SQVTM and ANQGSEA. CDR3: CSVETWTDNMNTEAFF. In DNA form, the CDR3 reads TGCAGCGTGGAAACCTGGACAGATAATATGAACACTGAAGCTTTCTTT.

Ten or more counts support this clonotype. This chain's CDR3 is CASSTGTVYEQYF. CDR3 sequence (DNA): TGTGCCAGCAGCACCGGGACAGTTTACGAGCAGTACTTC. The chain uses TRBV7-2 and TRBJ2-7, with TRBD1 matching over 7 bases. Germline V gene sequence: CDR1 SGHTA, CDR2 FQGNSA. The CDR3 runs to 13 residues. V lost 5 bases, J lost 4 bases, and 5 bases stayed unmatched.

This clonotype was seen more than once but under ten times. J is TRBJ1-4 and V is TRBV29-1; no definite D call. The CDR3 loop spans 13 amino acids. Trimming pared 6 bases from V and 10 bases from J, leaving 18 bases between. The germline V gene encodes CDR1 SQVTM and CDR2 ANQGSEA. CDR3 region: CSVEEGPGTKLFF. For the CDR3, the DNA is TGCAGCGTCGAGGAAGGTCCAGGCACAAAACTGTTTTTT.